This TCR beta chain emerged from a study of cytomegalovirus exposure and HLA in healthy donors. The PCR employed 60 Vbeta primers together with 13 Jbeta primers. Sequencing used immunoSEQ multiplex PCR; TCRdb keeps in-frame clones, though not all of them. The top ten clones hold nearly 4% of a sample with 30,000 to 40,000 clones, roughly three quarters of them seen once. The V segment lost 0 bases and the J segment 0 bases; nucleotides outside the gene matches: 5. CDR3 length: 16 residues. The germline CDR1 and CDR2 sequences are GTSNPN and SVGIG (reference sequence). Study-level results: The study had only CMV serostatus as immune exposure information.

Regarding this clone: What it binds is not known.

V usage is TRBV30 and J usage is TRBJ2-1; 7 bases map to TRBD2. Material: PBMCs. This TCR was sampled from a man aged 40-50 years in good health and CMV-seronegative. The CDR3 spells CAWSVSPGGSYNEQFF. CDR3 nucleotide sequence: TGTGCCTGGAGTGTAAGTCCGGGGGGCTCCTACAATGAGCAGTTCTTC.